These T cell receptor beta chains were read from a single sample in a study of blood T cell repertoires in COVID-19. Sequencing was performed with immunoSEQ multiplex PCR; in TCRdb, only in-frame clones are kept and a portion is missing. Here the sample spans more than 300,000 clones, 80% to 90% being singletons. The sample consisted of PBMCs or T cells enriched from blood (not recorded which). These TCRs come from a man aged 25 to 40 who had recovered from COVID-19. Each CDR3 is given with its conserved first and last residue. A D gene is named only where the DNA matches it firmly. Clone size, where shown, is once, few, many, or a class for clones that have expanded.

length	size	J	D	V	DNA	CDR3
15	-	TRBJ1-6	TRBD1	TRBV27	TGTGCCAGCAGTTTAAAGGGGACAGGGGTTTCACCCCTCCACTTT	CASSLKGTGVSPLHF
13	-	TRBJ1-6	TRBD1	TRBV7-2	TGTGCCAGCAGTCCCGGGACAGGACCACCCCTCCACTTT	CASSPGTGPPLHF
15	-	TRBJ2-1	TRBD2	TRBV11-2	TGTGCCAGCAGCTTAGGAGCGGGAGGGCCGTATGAGCAGTTCTTC	CASSLGAGGPYEQFF
14	-	TRBJ2-1	TRBD2	TRBV19	TGTGCCAGTGGGTACGCGGGGGGGCCCACTGAGCAGTTCTTC	CASGYAGGPTEQFF
17	-	TRBJ1-2	-	TRBV6-1	TGTGCCAGCAGTGAACCACTTTATAGGGGGAGAACCTATGGCTACACCTTC	CASSEPLYRGRTYGYTF
13	-	TRBJ2-5	-	TRBV19	TGTGCCAGTAGCGGGACACTCCAAGAGACCCAGTACTTC	CASSGTLQETQYF
16	-	TRBJ1-4	TRBD1	TRBV9	TGTGCCAGCAGCGTAGCTGATGGCAGGGGGCGTGAAAAACTGTTTTTT	CASSVADGRGREKLFF
18	-	TRBJ1-3	-	TRBV11-2	TGTGCCAGCAGCTTAGAATATGGACATGTTAGCTCTGGAAACACCATATATTTT	CASSLEYGHVSSGNTIYF
15	-	TRBJ1-1	-	TRBV5-8	TGTGCCAGCAGGCGTCCGGGGGTGATGAACACTGAAGCTTTCTTT	CASRRPGVMNTEAFF
13	-	TRBJ1-2	-	TRBV5-8	TGTGCCAGCAGCTTGACAGGGCTCCACGGCTACACCTTC	CASSLTGLHGYTF
12	-	TRBJ2-7	TRBD1	TRBV14	TGTGCCAGCAGCCCGGGGACAGGGAGGCAGTACTTC	CASSPGTGRQYF
14	-	TRBJ1-5	-	TRBV4-2	TGTGCCAGCAGCCCGGTGGGAGTCAATCAGCCCCAGCATTTT	CASSPVGVNQPQHF
13	-	TRBJ2-5	-	TRBV5-1	TGCGCCAGCAGCAAAGGACTCCAAGAGACCCAGTACTTC	CASSKGLQETQYF
17	-	TRBJ2-3	-	TRBV4-1	TGCGCCAGCAGCCAAGATCTCGGGTCCCTCCCTACAGATACGCAGTATTTT	CASSQDLGSLPTDTQYF
15	-	TRBJ2-3	-	TRBV11-3	TGTGCCAGCAGCTTCGGGGGGCGGAGCACAGATACGCAGTATTTT	CASSFGGRSTDTQYF
15	-	TRBJ2-7	-	TRBV4-1	TGCGCCAGCAGCCAATTGTCCCGACTTGCCTACGAGCAGTACTTC	CASSQLSRLAYEQYF
15	-	TRBJ2-3	TRBD1	TRBV25-1	TGTGCCAGCTCACCGTTACAGGGGTTGAGAGATACGCAGTATTTT	CASSPLQGLRDTQYF
15	-	TRBJ2-2	-	TRBV10-2	TGCGCCAGCACCGCAGGGGCCTCGAGCACCGGGGAGCTGTTTTTT	CASTAGASSTGELFF
16	-	TRBJ2-1	TRBD1	TRBV7-8	TGTGCCAGCAGCCCCCGAGGGCCAGGGGGTTGGGATGAGCAGTTCTTC	CASSPRGPGGWDEQFF
12	-	TRBJ2-3	-	TRBV10-2	TGCGCCAGCGGGGGCTCAGCAGATACGCAGTATTTT	CASGGSADTQYF
13	-	TRBJ2-2	-	TRBV14	TGTGCCAGCAGCCAAAGTCGGACCGGGGAGCTGTTTTTT	CASSQSRTGELFF
14	-	TRBJ1-1	TRBD1	TRBV6-5	TGTGCCAGCACCAAGGGGACAGGGGGAACTGAAGCTTTCTTT	CASTKGTGGTEAFF
13	-	TRBJ2-7	-	TRBV12-3/TRBV12-4	TGTGCCAGCAGTTTACAGGGGTACTACGAGCAGTACTTC	CASSLQGYYEQYF
17	-	TRBJ1-4	-	TRBV18	TGTGCCAGCTCACCATATGAGATCAGGGGTAACGCTGAAAAACTGTTTTTT	CASSPYEIRGNAEKLFF
19	-	TRBJ1-5	-	TRBV21-1	TGTGCCAGACGTTCCGGTGAGACAGGGCCCTTTTTTAGCAATCAGCCCCAGCATTTT	CARRSGETGPFFSNQPQHF
15	-	TRBJ2-5	-	TRBV15	TGTGCCACCAGCAGAAGGCACTACCTCAAAGAGACCCAGTACTTC	CATSRRHYLKETQYF
11	-	TRBJ1-1	-	TRBV20-1	TGCAGTGCTATTCAGAACACTGAAGCTTTCTTT	CSAIQNTEAFF
14	-	TRBJ1-1	-	TRBV6-5	TGTGCCAGCAGTACCCCGACAGGATGGACTGAAGCTTTCTTT	CASSTPTGWTEAFF
15	once	TRBJ2-1	TRBD2	TRBV7-9	TGTGCCAGCAGCTTAGTACTAGCGGGATCCAATGAGCAGTTCTTC	CASSLVLAGSNEQFF
11	-	TRBJ1-2	-	TRBV9	TGTGCCAGCAACAGGGACTATGGCTACACCTTC	CASNRDYGYTF
15	-	TRBJ1-6	-	TRBV14	TGTGCCAGCAGCCGTGACGGGAGCTATAATTCACCCCTCCACTTT	CASSRDGSYNSPLHF
16	-	TRBJ1-5	-	TRBV4-2	TGTGCCAGCAGCCAAGATAGGGCGGGGTCCCCCCAGCCCCAGCATTTT	CASSQDRAGSPQPQHF
17	-	TRBJ2-1	TRBD2	TRBV25-1	TGTGCCAGCAGTGATCCAACAGGGACTAGCGGATACAATGAGCAGTTCTTC	CASSDPTGTSGYNEQFF
14	-	TRBJ2-5	-	TRBV6-5	TGTGCCAGCAGCGCCGGTGAGGTGCTCGAGACCCAGTACTTC	CASSAGEVLETQYF
15	-	TRBJ2-5	-	TRBV18	TGTGCCAGCTCACCACCCCCGGGCCAGGGAGAGACCCAGTACTTC	CASSPPPGQGETQYF
13	-	TRBJ1-1	-	TRBV30	TGTGCCTGGACCCTCGGGGGGGAGACTCGGAATTTCTTT	CAWTLGGETRNFF
15	-	TRBJ2-5	-	TRBV11-2	TGTGCCAGCAGCCCGATCGTGGGGAGCGAAGAGACCCAGTACTTC	CASSPIVGSEETQYF
17	-	TRBJ2-1	TRBD2	TRBV24-1	TGTGCCACCAGTGAAGTTAGCGGGGGAGTGACCTACAATGAGCAGTTCTTC	CATSEVSGGVTYNEQFF
15	-	TRBJ2-1	TRBD1	TRBV10-2	TGCGCCAGCAGTGTCGGGACAGGGGCCTACAATGAGCAGTTCTTC	CASSVGTGAYNEQFF
15	-	TRBJ1-4	-	TRBV27	TGTGCCAGCAGTTTACTGACAGGCGGGAATGAAAAACTGTTTTTT	CASSLLTGGNEKLFF
14	-	TRBJ2-1	TRBD1	TRBV7-9	TGTGCCAGCAGCTTAGGACAGGGGTACAATGAGCAGTTCTTC	CASSLGQGYNEQFF
15	-	TRBJ1-5	TRBD1	TRBV4-1	TGCGCCAGCAGCCAAGACCGACAGGGGGGCCAGCCCCAGCATTTT	CASSQDRQGGQPQHF
13	-	TRBJ2-4	-	TRBV13	TGTGCCAGCAGCCCCCTCGGGAAAAACATTCAGTACTTC	CASSPLGKNIQYF
15	-	TRBJ2-7	TRBD1	TRBV19	TGTGCCAGTAGTATTAGTGGACAGGGACCCTCCGAGCAGTACTTC	CASSISGQGPSEQYF